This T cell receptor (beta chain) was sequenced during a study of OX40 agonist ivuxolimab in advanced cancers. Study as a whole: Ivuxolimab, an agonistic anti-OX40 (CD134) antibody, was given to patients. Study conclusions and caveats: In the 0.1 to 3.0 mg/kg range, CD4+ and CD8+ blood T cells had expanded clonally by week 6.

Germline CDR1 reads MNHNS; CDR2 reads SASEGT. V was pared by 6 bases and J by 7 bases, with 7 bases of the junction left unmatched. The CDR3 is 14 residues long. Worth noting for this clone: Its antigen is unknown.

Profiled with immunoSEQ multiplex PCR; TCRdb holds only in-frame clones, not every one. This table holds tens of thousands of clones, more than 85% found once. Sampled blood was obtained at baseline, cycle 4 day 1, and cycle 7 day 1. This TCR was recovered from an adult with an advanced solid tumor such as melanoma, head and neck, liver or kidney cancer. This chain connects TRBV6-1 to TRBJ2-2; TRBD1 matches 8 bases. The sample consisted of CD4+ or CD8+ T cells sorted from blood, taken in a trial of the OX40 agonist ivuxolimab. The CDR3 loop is CASRSTGGSGELFF. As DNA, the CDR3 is TGTGCCAGCAGATCCACAGGGGGTAGCGGGGAGCTGTTTTTT.